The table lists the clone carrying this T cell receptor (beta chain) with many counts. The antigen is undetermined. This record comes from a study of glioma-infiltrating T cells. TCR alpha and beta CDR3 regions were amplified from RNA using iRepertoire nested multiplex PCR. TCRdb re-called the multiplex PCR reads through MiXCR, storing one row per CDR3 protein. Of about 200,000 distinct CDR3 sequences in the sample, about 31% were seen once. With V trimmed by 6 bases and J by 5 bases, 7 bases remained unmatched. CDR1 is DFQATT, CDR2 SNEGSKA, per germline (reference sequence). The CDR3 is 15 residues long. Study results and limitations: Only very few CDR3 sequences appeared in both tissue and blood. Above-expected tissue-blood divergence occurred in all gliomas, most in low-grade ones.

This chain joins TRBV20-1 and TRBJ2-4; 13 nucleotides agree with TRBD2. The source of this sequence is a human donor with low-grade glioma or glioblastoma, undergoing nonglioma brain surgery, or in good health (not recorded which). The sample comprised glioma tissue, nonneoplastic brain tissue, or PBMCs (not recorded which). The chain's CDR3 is CSAKLAGGPENIQYF. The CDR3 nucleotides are TGCAGTGCGAAACTAGCGGGAGGGCCGGAAAACATTCAGTACTTC.